The rows below give T cell receptor beta chains drawn from one sample of a study of PD-1 blockade in classical Hodgkin lymphoma. Sequenced by immunoSEQ multiplex PCR; TCRdb stores in-frame clones only, minus some. The repertoire holds 35,000 to 45,000 clones, with 65% to 85% as singletons. The source material was peripheral blood mononuclear cells (PBMCs), sampled before the second cycle of nivolumab. These receptors originate from a human donor with classical Hodgkin lymphoma. Both conserved end residues are part of each CDR3. The order of the fields is J gene, V gene, clone size, D gene, CDR3 DNA, CDR3 protein. A D gene is named only where the DNA matches it firmly. The size of a clone is reported for some rows only, either as once, few or many, or as a class for expanded clones.

TRBJ2-5,TRBV29-1,few,TRBD2,TGCAGCGTTGAAGATGGTACTAGCGGGGGGGTGACCCAAGAGACCCAGTACTTC,CSVEDGTSGGVTQETQYF
TRBJ1-1,TRBV7-9,NA,NA,TGTGCCAGCAGCAAGTTCGGTGGGGGCACTGAAGCTTTCTTT,CASSKFGGGTEAFF
TRBJ2-5,TRBV5-8,few,NA,TGTGCCAGCAGCTTGGCCATAGGGCGTTGGGAGACCCAGTACTTC,CASSLAIGRWETQYF
TRBJ2-7,TRBV9,NA,NA,TGTGCCAGCAGCCTAACCGGCCACGAGCAGTACTTC,CASSLTGHEQYF
TRBJ1-6,TRBV7-9,NA,NA,TGTGCCAGCAGCCGTAGGACCTATTCACCCCTCCACTTT,CASSRRTYSPLHF
TRBJ1-4,TRBV7-6,NA,NA,TGTGCCAGCAGCCAGGGAGTAGAGTTTAATGAAAAACTGTTTTTT,CASSQGVEFNEKLFF
TRBJ2-1,TRBV28,NA,TRBD1,TGTGCCAGCAGTTACTACGGGACAGGTGATTACAATGAGCAGTTCTTC,CASSYYGTGDYNEQFF
TRBJ1-2,TRBV7-2,NA,NA,TGTGCCAGCAGCTTAGGAAGTCCACAGAGGAACTATGGCTACACCTTC,CASSLGSPQRNYGYTF
TRBJ1-1,TRBV29-1,few,TRBD1,TGCAGCGTTACCCAGGGGGGGACTGAAGCTTTCTTT,CSVTQGGTEAFF
TRBJ1-2,TRBV19,NA,TRBD1,TGTGCCAGTAGTCCAATACCGGGACAGGGGATCTATGGCTACACCTTC,CASSPIPGQGIYGYTF
TRBJ1-1,TRBV13,NA,TRBD1,TGTGCCAGCAGTTCACCGGACAGGGGGCTTTTAGATGAAGCTTTCTTT,CASSSPDRGLLDEAFF
TRBJ1-5,TRBV29-1,NA,NA,TGCAGCGTTTCCCTAGACCTAAATCAGCCCCAGCATTTT,CSVSLDLNQPQHF
TRBJ1-1,TRBV7-9,NA,NA,TGTGCCAGCAGCTTATATACAGACACTGAAGCTTTCTTT,CASSLYTDTEAFF
TRBJ2-7,TRBV13,once,NA,TGTGCCAGCAGCTTAGGACAGGGAACCAACGAGCAGTACTTC,CASSLGQGTNEQYF
TRBJ2-1,TRBV21-1,NA,NA,TGTGCCAGCAGCGCCCAAAGGGAGGGGACTTACTACAATGAGCAGTTCTTC,CASSAQREGTYYNEQFF
TRBJ1-1,TRBV13,NA,NA,TGTGCCAGCAGCTTATATACGACTGAAGCTTTCTTT,CASSLYTTEAFF
TRBJ2-7,TRBV7-9,medium-sized,NA,TGTGCCAGCAGCTTAGCAGAGGAGGGCTACGAGCAGTACTTC,CASSLAEEGYEQYF
TRBJ2-6,TRBV28,NA,NA,TGTGCCAGCAGTTTTGGTAGCTCTGGGGCCAACGTCCTGACTTTC,CASSFGSSGANVLTF
TRBJ2-3,TRBV5-5,NA,NA,TGCGCCAGCAGCCAAGATTATGGGGTTCTTTCTAGCACAGATACGCAGTATTTT,CASSQDYGVLSSTDTQYF
TRBJ2-7,TRBV29-1,NA,TRBD2,TGCAGCGTCAAACTAGCGGGAGGCAACGAGCAGTACTTC,CSVKLAGGNEQYF
TRBJ1-5,TRBV6-6,NA,TRBD1,TGTGCCAGCAATCAGGGGGCAAGGCAGCCCCAGCATTTT,CASNQGARQPQHF
TRBJ1-5,TRBV18,NA,TRBD1,TGTGCCAGCTCACCTACAGGGGGTAGTCAGCCCCAGCATTTT,CASSPTGGSQPQHF
TRBJ2-6,TRBV18,NA,NA,TGTGCCAGCTCACCATTGGGGGACTCTCTCTCTGGGGCCAACGTCCTGACTTTC,CASSPLGDSLSGANVLTF
TRBJ2-2,TRBV7-3,NA,TRBD2,TGTGCCAGCAGCTTCACCGGGAGGCGTGGCACCGGGGAGCTGTTTTTT,CASSFTGRRGTGELFF
TRBJ1-1,TRBV9,NA,NA,TGTGCCAGCAGCGTATCAAACGGAAACACTGAAGCTTTCTTT,CASSVSNGNTEAFF
TRBJ2-3,TRBV5-1,NA,NA,TGCGCCAGCAGCCGTACGGGCACAGATACGCAGTATTTT,CASSRTGTDTQYF
TRBJ1-2,TRBV28,NA,NA,TGTGCCAGCAGTTTAGAAGCACCCCCCTCAAGAGGCTACACCTTC,CASSLEAPPSRGYTF
TRBJ2-2,TRBV5-8,NA,NA,TGTGCCAGCAGCCTCCCCCGGAGGAACACCGGGGAGCTGTTTTTT,CASSLPRRNTGELFF